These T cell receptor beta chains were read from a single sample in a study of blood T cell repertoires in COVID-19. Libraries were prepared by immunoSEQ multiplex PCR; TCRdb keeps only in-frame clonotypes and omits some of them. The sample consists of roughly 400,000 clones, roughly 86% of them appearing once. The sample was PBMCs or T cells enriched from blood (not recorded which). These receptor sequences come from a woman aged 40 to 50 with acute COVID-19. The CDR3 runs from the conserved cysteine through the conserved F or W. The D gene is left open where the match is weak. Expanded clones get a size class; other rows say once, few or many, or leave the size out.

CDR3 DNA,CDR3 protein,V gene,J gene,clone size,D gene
TGTGCCAGCAGTGGGGACCGGAGGGCGGGACCTTACAATGAGCAGTTCTTC,CASSGDRRAGPYNEQFF,TRBV25-1,TRBJ2-1,few,-
TGTGCCTTTAACGGACAGGTTGACTACGAGCAGTACTTC,CAFNGQVDYEQYF,TRBV30,TRBJ2-7,-,TRBD1
TGTGCCAGCAACCTCGGGACAGCGAACACCGGGGAGCTGTTTTTT,CASNLGTANTGELFF,TRBV9,TRBJ2-2,-,TRBD1
TGTGCCAGCCCCCCCGGGACTAGCGGGGGGCCCCGCACAGATACGCAGTATTTT,CASPPGTSGGPRTDTQYF,TRBV2,TRBJ2-3,few,TRBD2
TGTGCCAGCAGTGAGACAGGGGGCGGAAACACCATATATTTT,CASSETGGGNTIYF,TRBV6-1,TRBJ1-3,few,TRBD1
TGTGCCACCAGTGATTTGCGGGGATCGAACACCGGGGAGCTGTTTTTT,CATSDLRGSNTGELFF,TRBV24-1,TRBJ2-2,-,-
TGTGCCAGCAGTGAAGGACAGGGGGCGAGCCAGCCCCAGCATTTT,CASSEGQGASQPQHF,TRBV2,TRBJ1-5,once,TRBD1
TGCGCCAGCAGCTTTAGCTTGGCGGGGGCTGATTCACCCCTCCACTTT,CASSFSLAGADSPLHF,TRBV5-1,TRBJ1-6,-,-
TGTGCCAGCAGCTTAGGGGGACAGATCTACGAGCAGTACTTC,CASSLGGQIYEQYF,TRBV11-2,TRBJ2-7,-,TRBD1
TGTGCCAGCAGCTCCCCCAGGGGATACGAAAACACCATATATTTT,CASSSPRGYENTIYF,TRBV7-9,TRBJ1-3,-,-
TGTGCCAGCAGCCAACCTAACAGGGACTATGGCTACACCTTC,CASSQPNRDYGYTF,TRBV3-1/TRBV3-2,TRBJ1-2,once,-
TGTGCCAGCAGTAACGCGGGGGGCTCCCATTCACCCCTCCACTTT,CASSNAGGSHSPLHF,TRBV6-5,TRBJ1-6,-,-
TGTGCCAGCAGGGCTCACGGGACAGGAAGCTCCTATAATTCACCCCTCCACTTT,CASRAHGTGSSYNSPLHF,TRBV2,TRBJ1-6,once,TRBD1
TGTGCCAGCAGCAAACTACAGGCCGGGCACGAGCAGTACTTC,CASSKLQAGHEQYF,TRBV21-1,TRBJ2-7,-,-
TGTGCCAGCTCACCAAGGGGGAGGGGGATCCCTGAAGCTTTCTTT,CASSPRGRGIPEAFF,TRBV18,TRBJ1-1,-,-
TGTGCCAGCAGTTTAGGAGGATCCTACAATGAGCAGTTCTTC,CASSLGGSYNEQFF,TRBV27,TRBJ2-1,-,-
TGCGCCAGCAGCGAGTCCGGGACTAGCGGGGGCCGACTAAGCACAGATACGCAGTATTTT,CASSESGTSGGRLSTDTQYF,TRBV10-2,TRBJ2-3,-,TRBD2
TGTGCCAGCAGCTTGGACTCGACAGGGGCCACTGAAGCTTTCTTT,CASSLDSTGATEAFF,TRBV5-4,TRBJ1-1,-,TRBD1
TGCGCCAGCAGCTTGGGGGGCATTAGCAATCAGCCCCAGCATTTT,CASSLGGISNQPQHF,TRBV5-1,TRBJ1-5,-,-
TGTGCCAGCAGCTTATTTTTCAAAGAGCAGTTCTTC,CASSLFFKEQFF,TRBV11-2,TRBJ2-1,-,-
TGTGCCAGCAGCTCTTCCTCGGACAGTCCTGAAGCTTTCTTT,CASSSSSDSPEAFF,TRBV14,TRBJ1-1,-,-